The rows below give T cell receptor beta chains drawn from one sample of a study of cytomegalovirus exposure and HLA in healthy donors. Sequenced by immunoSEQ multiplex PCR; TCRdb stores in-frame clones only, minus some. This sample yields roughly 93,000 clones, of which over 65% are seen a single time; 1.8% belongs to the top ten. The specimen sequenced was PBMCs. These receptors were taken from a male donor in good health and CMV-seronegative. Both conserved end residues are trimmed from each CDR3. The order of the fields is J gene, CDR3 length, V gene, CDR3 protein.

J: TRBJ2-7
length: 11
V: TRBV10-3
CDR3: ASARDSNYEQY

J: TRBJ2-2
length: 11
V: TRBV29-1
CDR3: SGITGGTGELF

J: TRBJ1-1
length: 14
V: TRBV28
CDR3: ASSSPGERRNTEAF

J: TRBJ2-3
length: 12
V: TRBV5-4
CDR3: ASSPAGTSVTQY

J: TRBJ1-2
length: 13
V: TRBV29-1
CDR3: SVEVPMGQNYGYT

J: TRBJ2-5
length: 16
V: TRBV7-9
CDR3: ASSFLGLAGGKKETQY

J: TRBJ1-1
length: 12
V: TRBV19
CDR3: ASSIQGGSSEAF

J: TRBJ2-7
length: 13
V: TRBV9
CDR3: ASSPGQGPSYEQY

J: TRBJ1-2
length: 14
V: TRBV7-9
CDR3: ASSDGNRGLHYGYT

J: TRBJ2-2
length: 13
V: TRBV6-4
CDR3: ASNPNPGGTGELF

J: TRBJ2-7
length: 11
V: TRBV27
CDR3: ASSLGLAYEQY

J: TRBJ1-5
length: 12
V: TRBV19
CDR3: ASSTDRELQPQH

J: TRBJ1-2
length: 13
V: TRBV15
CDR3: ATSRGTGTTYGYT

J: TRBJ1-1
length: 11
V: TRBV19
CDR3: ASSAPGQFEAF

J: TRBJ2-2
length: 12
V: TRBV11-2
CDR3: ASSLVAGPGELF

J: TRBJ2-2
length: 11
V: TRBV19
CDR3: ASQTLWTGELF

J: TRBJ2-2
length: 12
V: TRBV19
CDR3: AGGGTTPSGELF

J: TRBJ2-2
length: 12
V: TRBV6-5
CDR3: ASTQGQNTGELF

J: TRBJ1-1
length: 12
V: TRBV28
CDR3: ASKPRTGRTEAF

J: TRBJ1-4
length: 13
V: TRBV25-1
CDR3: ASSELDRSNEKLF

J: TRBJ2-7
length: 12
V: TRBV18
CDR3: ASSPARGLYEQY

J: TRBJ2-1
length: 13
V: TRBV7-9
CDR3: ASSLPGTSVNEQF

J: TRBJ1-2
length: 14
V: TRBV5-5
CDR3: ASSLLGQGHDYGYT

J: TRBJ2-1
length: 14
V: TRBV7-7
CDR3: ASSLSLAGGYNEQF

J: TRBJ2-7
length: 12
V: TRBV19
CDR3: ATSGTRVSYEQY

J: TRBJ2-3
length: 12
V: TRBV5-1
CDR3: ASSLGRERGTQY

J: TRBJ1-4
length: 12
V: TRBV27
CDR3: ASSYRSSNEKLF

J: TRBJ1-5
length: 14
V: TRBV28
CDR3: ASSSRTGRRNQPQH

J: TRBJ2-1
length: 13
V: TRBV7-2
CDR3: ASTLAGSSYNEQF

J: TRBJ1-5
length: 16
V: TRBV9
CDR3: ASSVDREWDHSNQPQH

J: TRBJ1-2
length: 10
V: TRBV6-6
CDR3: ASVGAGDGYT

J: TRBJ2-4
length: 13
V: TRBV6-6
CDR3: ASTPSLEVKNIQY

J: TRBJ1-5
length: 12
V: TRBV5-4
CDR3: ASSLAGGRQPQH

J: TRBJ2-5
length: 11
V: TRBV5-6
CDR3: ASSLASLETQY

J: TRBJ2-2
length: 15
V: TRBV9
CDR3: ASSVGGGPGGTGELF